These 8 T cell receptor beta chains share one sample of origin, sequenced in a study of low-dose radiotherapy and immunotherapy resistance in tumors. TRAV- and TRBV-specific primers were used for first-strand cDNA, which covered alpha and beta chains. The authors amplified TCRs for approximately 18 PCR cycles with a constant-region primer and a V-primer adapter. Each CDR3 protein is one row after TCRdb ran MiXCR on the reads. The sample holds under 40,000 distinct CDR3 sequences, 45% to 50% seen once. Described time point: after trial treatment. As to treatment: LDRT plus nivolumab, ipilimumab, low-dose cyclophosphamide and aspirin (RACIN trial). Here the sequenced sample was PBMCs, taken after low-dose radiotherapy plus immunotherapy. Receptors were obtained from a male donor with gallbladder cancer.

The V gene is TRBV6-2 or TRBV6-3, the J gene TRBJ2-7, with D uncertain. V lost 2 bases and J lost 2, with 13 bases in between. The CDR3 loop spans 15 amino acids. Germline V gene data show CDR1 as MNHEY and CDR2 as SVGEGT. The CDR3 region is CASSYTHKITYEQYF. In DNA form, the CDR3 reads TGTGCCAGCAGTTACACGCACAAAATTACCTACGAGCAGTACTTC.

The chain employs TRBV28 and TRBJ2-5; 7 bases are a match to TRBD2. The CDR3 length is 17 residues. Germline CDR1 MDHEN, CDR2 SYDVKM. V lost 6 bases and J lost 2; bases outside the gene matches: 15. The CDR3 nucleotides are TGTGCCAGCAGCCCCTTTGGCCTAGCGGTAAAACAAGAGACCCAGTACTTC. It is translated as CASSPFGLAVKQETQYF. The full variable domain, completed using reference TRBV28 and TRBJ2-5, is DVKVTQSSRYLVKRTGEKVFLECVQDMDHENMFWYRQDPGLGLRLIYFSYDVKMKEKGDIPEGYSVSREKKERFSLILESASTNQTSMYLCASSPFGLAVKQETQYFGPGTRLLVL.

This chain uses TRBV3-1 with TRBJ2-7; 11 bases match TRBD2. The germline V gene has CDR1 LGHDT and CDR2 YNNKEL (reference sequence). The junction had 0 bases not matched to a gene; V was cut back by 3 bases and J by 2 bases. This CDR3 is 14 amino acids long. CDR3 protein: CASSHSGRAYEQYF. The CDR3 DNA is TGTGCCAGCAGCCATAGCGGGAGGGCCTACGAGCAGTACTTC.

This clonotype was detected only a few times. This chain uses TRBV6-8 with TRBJ2-5; TRBD2 is a possible D gene (6 bases). Germline CDR1 MNHGY, CDR2 SAAAGT. V was shortened by 2 bases and J by 5 bases, with 15 bases between the two germline ends. This CDR3 contains 15 residues. The CDR3 spells CASSYALGGSETQYF. DNA of the CDR3: TGTGCCAGCAGTTACGCTCTGGGGGGAAGCGAGACCCAGTACTTC.

This clonotype was recorded at least ten times. The rearrangement joins TRBV18 to TRBJ1-2, with D hard to call. This CDR3 is 14 amino acids long. Trimming took 3 bases from V and 7 from J, leaving 15 bases between them. Germline CDR1 and CDR2: KGHSH and LQKENI. As DNA, the CDR3 is TGTGCCAGCTCACCGCAGTCCGGGGAGAGTGGCTACACCTTC. Residues: CASSPQSGESGYTF.

There are a few counts of this clonotype. J is TRBJ1-4 and V is TRBV7-6, with 7 bases aligning to TRBD1. This CDR3 comprises 14 residues. Per germline, CDR1 SGHVS and CDR2 FNYEAQ. The V and J ends lost 5 bases and 2 bases, in that order; junction bases with no gene match: 2. CDR3 region: CASSEDRTNEKLFF. The DNA of the CDR3 is TGTGCCAGCAGCGAGGACAGGACTAATGAAAAACTGTTTTTT.

By its share, this clonotype is large. This chain joins TRBV28 and TRBJ1-1; no reliable D call. Germline loops: CDR1 MDHEN, CDR2 SYDVKM. The germline V and J ends were trimmed by 5 bases and 4 bases, with 14 bases remaining between them. This CDR3 is built from 14 residues. The CDR3: CASSARRAGTEAFF. In DNA form, the CDR3 reads TGTGCCAGCAGTGCCCGACGGGCGGGCACTGAAGCTTTCTTT.

The chain recombines TRBV6-2 or TRBV6-3 with TRBJ1-5; TRBD1 might be the D (5 bases). This CDR3 is built from 14 residues. CDR1 and CDR2 (germline): MNHEY, SVGEGT. The V and J ends lost 5 bases and 7 bases respectively, with 15 bases between them. This chain's CDR3 is CASSEFRGAQPQHF. The DNA for the CDR3 is TGTGCCAGCAGTGAATTTCGGGGCGCCCAGCCCCAGCATTTT.